The 25 T cell receptor beta chains listed next were all sequenced from one sample in a study of T-cell memory formation after mild COVID-19. TCRdb reanalysed the 5' RACE reads using MiXCR and keeps one entry per CDR3 protein. Of over 300,000 distinct CDR3 sequences in the sample, 20% to 25% are singletons; the top ten hold around 20%. Material for sequencing was PBMCs or a T cell subset sorted from them (not recorded which). Source of these receptors: a man aged 18-30 years who had mild COVID-19 (a few samples of this study predate the infection). Cell type and time point are not known.

The chain is built from TRBV5-1 and TRBJ2-1, with 8 bases fitting TRBD2. The CDR3 covers 15 residues. Germline trimming cut 4 bases from V and 5 bases from J; bases unmatched to any gene: 8. Germline values: CDR1 SGHRS, CDR2 YFSETQ. The CDR3 region is CASSPGGLGNNEQFF. CDR3 coding DNA: TGCGCCAGCAGCCCTGGGGGACTAGGGAACAATGAGCAGTTCTTC.

This clonotype was counted only a few times. V gene TRBV11-2 combines with J gene TRBJ2-2; D is ambiguous. Germline V gene data show CDR1 as SGHAT and CDR2 as FQNNGV. The CDR3 has 15 residues. V lost 7 bases to trimming and J lost 2 bases, with 14 bases between them. The CDR3 nucleotides read TGTGCCAGCAAGGAGATCAGGCGAAACACCGGGGAGCTGTTTTTT. This sequence encodes CASKEIRRNTGELFF.

This clonotype was seen a handful of times. The chain links TRBV7-8 to TRBJ2-3; D is possibly TRBD2 (6 bases). This CDR3 has 17 amino acids. Trimming removed 3 bases at V and 0 bases at J, with 16 bases between. Germline loops: CDR1 SGHVS, CDR2 FQNEAQ. The CDR3 DNA reads as TGTGCCAGCAGCTTGCGGGACCTACTAGCCAGCACAGATACGCAGTATTTT. Protein sequence: CASSLRDLLASTDTQYF. Looking up the rest from reference TRBV7-8 and TRBJ2-3 gives the full variable domain: GAGVSQSPRYKVAKRGQDVALRCDPISGHVSLFWYQQALGQGPEFLTYFQNEAQLDKSGLPSDRFFAERPEGSVSTLKIQRTQQEDSAVYLCASSLRDLLASTDTQYFGPGTRLTVL.

This clonotype appeared a few times. The rearrangement links TRBV19 to TRBJ2-7; D is possibly TRBD1 (6 bases). Germline CDR1 is LNHDA and CDR2 is SQIVND (reference sequence). This CDR3 region has 13 residues. V lost 6 bases to trimming and J lost 9 bases, with 18 bases between them. This CDR3 is CASSPADRRLQYF. The CDR3 DNA reads as TGTGCCAGTAGCCCAGCCGACAGGCGGCTGCAGTACTTC.

The sample holds a few counts of this clonotype. The chain recombines TRBV5-5 with TRBJ1-1; D unresolved. V shed 3 bases and J shed 5 bases, with 11 bases lying between them. Per germline, CDR1 SGHKS and CDR2 YYEKEE (reference sequence). The CDR3 contains 13 residues. The CDR3 nucleotides read TGTGCCAGCAGCTGGGATTATGGAACTGAAGCTTTCTTT. Protein sequence: CASSWDYGTEAFF.

The genes are TRBV25-1 and TRBJ2-7; the D call may be TRBD1 or TRBD2 (6 bases each). The CDR3 consists of 16 residues. Germline V gene data show CDR1 as MGHDK and CDR2 as SYGVNS. V lost 2 bases to trimming and J lost 2 bases, with 16 bases between them. As DNA, the CDR3 is TGTGCCAGCAGTGAAACCATCCGGGGGCCCGCCTACGAGCAGTACTTC. Encoded protein: CASSETIRGPAYEQYF.

This clonotype showed up just a few times. The chain links TRBV7-9 to TRBJ2-4; 7 bases agree with TRBD2. This CDR3 region has 14 residues. The trim removed 1 base at V and 8 bases at J, leaving 5 bases unmatched. The V gene's germline CDR1 is SEHNR and CDR2 FQNEAQ (reference sequence). In DNA form, the CDR3 reads TGTGCCAGCAGCTTAGACTGGGCGGGGGACATTCAGTACTTC. It specifies CASSLDWAGDIQYF.

This clonotype came up a few times. CDR3 in DNA: TGTGCCAGCGGGAACAGGGCTGGAAACACCATATATTTT. Amino acids: CASGNRAGNTIYF. V and J are TRBV6-5 and TRBJ1-3, with a weak D call TRBD1 (6 bases). This CDR3 spans 13 amino acids. Germline loops: CDR1 MNHEY, CDR2 SVGAGI. V gave up 8 bases and J gave up 2 bases, with 10 bases separating them.

This clonotype has more than one count but fewer than ten. The chain recombines TRBV6-5 with TRBJ1-1; no reliable D call. CDR1 and CDR2 from the germline V gene are MNHEY and SVGAGI. Trimming shortened V by 2 bases and J by 4 bases, and 8 bases separated the two germline ends. The CDR3 length is 13 residues. Written as DNA, the CDR3 is TGTGCCAGCAGTTACGCAGTGGCCACTGAAGCTTTCTTT. Its protein product is CASSYAVATEAFF.

This clonotype was seen more than once but under ten times. J is TRBJ2-3 and V is TRBV20-1, with TRBD1 matching 10 bases. Germline V gene sequence: CDR1 DFQATT, CDR2 SNEGSKA (reference sequence). The CDR3 contains 17 residues. Trimming cost V 3 bases and J 5 bases; bases outside gene matches: 14. The CDR3 DNA follows: TGCAGTGCTAGCACGATAGGACGACAGGGGGCTGAAGATACGCAGTATTTT. Protein product: CSASTIGRQGAEDTQYF.

This clonotype was seen more than once but under ten times. This chain connects TRBV5-1 to TRBJ2-3; 9 bases map to TRBD1. The V segment lost 5 bases and the J segment 2 bases; nucleotides outside the gene matches: 12. This CDR3 comprises 17 residues. CDR1 SGHRS and CDR2 YFSETQ come from the germline V gene. CDR3 in amino acids: CASRRSRTGDYTDTQYF. The CDR3 DNA reads as TGCGCCAGCAGGAGGTCCCGGACAGGGGATTACACAGATACGCAGTATTTT.

The CDR3 reads CASRGLGQPQHF. For the CDR3, the DNA is TGTGCCAGCAGGGGGTTGGGTCAGCCCCAGCATTTT. The gene calls are TRBV6-5 and TRBJ1-5; D call uncertain. CDR1 is MNHEY and CDR2 is SVGAGI in the germline V gene. CDR3 length: 12 residues. Trimming removed 6 bases from V and 6 bases from J, with 9 bases in between.

There are a few counts of this clonotype. The chain joins TRBV5-1 to TRBJ2-3; 8 nucleotides align to TRBD1. Germline-derived CDR1 and CDR2 are SGHRS and YFSETQ. The V and J ends lost 6 bases and 2 bases, in that order; junction bases with no gene match: 8. CDR3 size: 15 residues. The CDR3 region has the DNA TGCGCCAGCACCGGACAGGGCCCCTACACAGATACGCAGTATTTT. It specifies CASTGQGPYTDTQYF.

This clonotype was seen a handful of times. V usage is TRBV24-1 and J usage is TRBJ2-1, with D possibly matching TRBD2 (6 bases). The V gene's germline CDR1 is KGHDR and CDR2 SFDVKD. V shed 0 bases and J shed 10 bases, with 6 bases lying between them. The CDR3 has 12 residues. As DNA, the CDR3 is TGTGCCACCAGTGATTTGGGGGGGGAGCAGTTCTTC. Residues: CATSDLGGEQFF.

The V gene is TRBV6-5, the J gene TRBJ1-5; D call uncertain. This CDR3 has 16 amino acids. V was cut by 5 bases and J by 7 bases, with 21 bases left in between. From germline, CDR1 is MNHEY and CDR2 SVGAGI. The CDR3 region is CASSDGVGGVGQPQHF. In DNA, the CDR3 is TGTGCCAGCAGTGACGGGGTCGGTGGGGTAGGACAGCCCCAGCATTTT.

CDR3 sequence (DNA): TGCAGTGCGGCCTTCCATAGGTGGCCGCACGATACGCAGTATTTT. Encoded protein: CSAAFHRWPHDTQYF. The rearrangement uses TRBV20-1 and TRBJ2-3; D is ambiguous. The CDR3 is 15 residues long. The germline V gene encodes CDR1 DFQATT and CDR2 SNEGSKA (reference sequence). V lost 6 bases and J lost 6, with 22 bases in between.

This sequence joins TRBV24-1 and TRBJ1-5; 10 nucleotides align to TRBD1. Looked up from germline, CDR1 is KGHDR and CDR2 is SFDVKD. The CDR3 has 15 residues. Trimming removed 2 bases from V and 5 bases from J; junction bases left unmatched: 2. The CDR3: CATSDSGQGDQPQHF. The CDR3 DNA is TGTGCCACCAGTGATTCCGGACAGGGGGATCAGCCCCAGCATTTT.

Only a few counts were recorded for this clonotype. The chain carries TRBV20-1 and TRBJ1-6; TRBD1 is a possible D gene (5 bases). Germline values: CDR1 DFQATT, CDR2 SNEGSKA (reference sequence). V was clipped by 6 bases and J by 7 bases, with 13 bases between them. This CDR3 has 13 residues. CDR3 DNA: TGCAGTGCCTCGGGGGAGAGGAATTCACCCCTCCACTTT. Protein sequence: CSASGERNSPLHF.

Concerning this clonotype itself: Germline is not matched at one junction end, which may reflect a read error. The genes are TRBV12-3 or TRBV12-4 and TRBJ2-2; 8 bases are a match to TRBD2. This CDR3 has 16 residues. This CDR3 reads CASTWGLKRGTGELIF. CDR3 in DNA: TGTGCCAGCACCTGGGGTCTCAAGCGGGGGACCGGGGAGCTGATTTTT.

This clonotype was picked up a small number of times. This chain joins TRBV10-2 and TRBJ2-3; D is possibly TRBD2 (6 bases). The V gene's germline CDR1 is WSHSY and CDR2 SAAADI. This CDR3 has 15 amino acids. V lost 3 bases and J 2 bases, leaving 12 bases between the germline ends. Written as DNA, the CDR3 is TGCGCCAGCAGTGATGCGGGGTTCACCACAGATACGCAGTATTTT. Encoded protein: CASSDAGFTTDTQYF.

This clonotype was detected many times. This rearrangement joins TRBV11-2 to TRBJ2-2; 14 bases map to TRBD2. Germline lookup yields CDR1 SGHAT and CDR2 FQNNGV. V lost 4 bases, J lost 4 bases, and 2 bases stayed unmatched. This CDR3 contains 16 residues. In DNA, the CDR3 is TGTGCCAGCAGCTCCGGACTAGCGGGGGGCACCGGGGAGCTGTTTTTT. The encoded protein is CASSSGLAGGTGELFF.

The chain recombines TRBV12-3 or TRBV12-4 with TRBJ2-4; 9 bases align to TRBD1. This CDR3 is built from 12 residues. The V gene end was trimmed by 6 bases and the J gene end by 16 bases; junction bases not matched to a gene: 10. The CDR3 region is CASRTGTGYPYF. The CDR3 nucleotides read TGTGCCAGCAGAACCGGGACAGGGTATCCATACTTC.

This clonotype appeared a single time. It is likely a read error, because the conserved phenylalanine at the end of the CDR3 is missing. The chain has TRBV5-1 and TRBJ2-5; D tentatively fits TRBD1 or TRBD2 (5 bases each). CDR3 length equals 13 residues. The germline V gene has CDR1 SGHRS and CDR2 YFSETQ. Trimming left V 5 bases short and J 5 bases short, with 13 bases between. CDR3 nucleotides: TGCGCCAGCAGTTCGGGGCTTCGGGAGACCCAGTACTTA. This translates into CASSSGLRETQYL.

This clonotype was seen ten or more times. V usage is TRBV5-1 and J usage is TRBJ1-2; D is possibly TRBD1 (5 bases). Germline-derived CDR1 and CDR2 are SGHRS and YFSETQ. Deletions cut 3 bases from V and 7 bases from J, with 13 bases between. This CDR3 contains 13 residues. The CDR3 region is CASSSQGEGGYTF. DNA of the CDR3: TGCGCCAGCAGCTCCCAGGGAGAAGGTGGCTACACCTTC.

The gene calls are TRBV15 and TRBJ1-2, with unresolved D. The germline V gene has CDR1 LNHNV and CDR2 YYDKDF (reference sequence). CDR3 length equals 16 residues. V was shortened by 3 bases and J by 3 bases, with 17 bases between the two germline ends. CDR3 residues: CATSSRPQILHYGYTF. In DNA, the CDR3 is TGTGCCACCAGCAGCCGACCTCAGATACTGCACTATGGCTACACCTTC.